These 2 T cell receptor beta chains originate from one sample sequenced in a study of T cell changes during pregnancy in multiple sclerosis. Libraries were prepared by immunoSEQ multiplex PCR; TCRdb keeps only in-frame clonotypes and omits some of them. The repertoire consists of under 55,000 clones, with approximately 91% occurring once and the leading ten covering roughly 10%. Specimen: CD8+ T cells from peripheral blood mononuclear cells, collected after pregnancy. These receptors were taken from a female donor with multiple sclerosis, enrolled in a pregnancy study.

J is TRBJ2-3 and V is TRBV11-2, with D perhaps TRBD1 (5 bases). CDR3 length: 16 residues. Trimming cost V 5 bases and J 1 base, with 16 bases left between them. Germline CDR1 SGHAT, CDR2 FQNNGV. CDR3 DNA sequence: TGTGCCAGCAGCCAATCCAGGGTTCGGGGCACAGATACGCAGTATTTT. Its protein product is CASSQSRVRGTDTQYF.

This clone appeared once. V is TRBV27 and J is TRBJ2-7; weak D call: TRBD1 (5 bases). The germline CDR1 and CDR2 sequences are MNHEY and SMNVEV (reference sequence). V dropped 8 bases and J dropped 0 bases, with 14 bases sitting between them. This CDR3 region has 14 residues. In DNA, the CDR3 is TGTGCCAGCTGCCCCAGGGAAAGCTCCTACGAGCAGTACTTC. Translation: CASCPRESSYEQYF.